Each of the 2 T cell receptor beta chains below was sequenced from the same sample in a study of T cell responses to AZD1222 COVID-19 vaccine (dated by TCRdb to the early 2020s). The intended sense of this specimen's time point label: about 28 days (+/-7) after the second vaccine dose. Libraries came from the immunoSEQ multiplex PCR assay. TCRdb re-hosts the immuneACCESS table, in-frame sequences only. Its copies lack some clones; in the studies checked, an unresolved V gene accounts for under half of them, and the cause for the rest is not known. The sample data list approximately 110,000 clones, and 88% of these were observed just once. 6.5% of the sample is taken by the ten largest. Material: peripheral blood, obtained 28 days after the second AZD1222 dose. The source of these receptors is an adult who received the AZD1222 COVID-19 vaccine.

V usage is TRBV7-2 and J usage is TRBJ1-1, with D perhaps TRBD1 (5 bases). The CDR3 is 16 residues long. Between the trimmed V and J ends, which lost 5 bases and 10 bases, there was a span of 26 bases. Germline V gives CDR1 SGHTA, CDR2 FQGNSA. In DNA form, the CDR3 reads TGTGCCAGCAGCCCAACTAGCGGGTTCGAGGGGAGAGGAGCTTTCTTT. It translates to CASSPTSGFEGRGAFF. Based on the CDR3 plus reference TRBV7-2 and TRBJ1-1, the full variable domain is GAGVSQSPSNKVTEKGKDVELRCDPISGHTALYWYRQSLGQGLEFLIYFQGNSAPDKSGLPSDRFSAERTGGSVSTLTIQRTQQEDSAVYLCASSPTSGFEGRGAFFGQGTRLTVV.

The rearrangement links TRBV25-1 to TRBJ2-7; D remains ambiguous. Germline CDR1 is MGHDK and CDR2 is SYGVNS. Trimming took off 3 bases at V and 2 bases at J, with 5 bases between the two ends. The CDR3 sequence is 12 residues long. CDR3 sequence: CASSDLAYEQYF. The CDR3 nucleotides are TGTGCCAGCAGTGACTTAGCCTACGAGCAGTACTTC.